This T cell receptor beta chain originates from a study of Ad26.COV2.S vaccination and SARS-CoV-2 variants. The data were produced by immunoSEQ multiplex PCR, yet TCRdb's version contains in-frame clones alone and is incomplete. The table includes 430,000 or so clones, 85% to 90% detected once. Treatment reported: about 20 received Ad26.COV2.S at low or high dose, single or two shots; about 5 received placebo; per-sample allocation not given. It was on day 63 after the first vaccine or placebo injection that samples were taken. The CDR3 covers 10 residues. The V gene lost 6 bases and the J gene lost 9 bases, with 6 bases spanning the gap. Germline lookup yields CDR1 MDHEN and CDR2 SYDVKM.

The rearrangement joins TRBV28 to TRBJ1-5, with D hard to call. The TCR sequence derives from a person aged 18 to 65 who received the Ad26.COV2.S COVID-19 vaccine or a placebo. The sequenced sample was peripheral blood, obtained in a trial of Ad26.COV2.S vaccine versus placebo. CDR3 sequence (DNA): TGTGCCAGCAGCTCCGGGCCCCAGCATTTT. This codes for CASSSGPQHF.